Following are 25 T cell receptor beta chains from one sample sequenced in a study of blood T cell repertoires in COVID-19. Profiled with immunoSEQ multiplex PCR; TCRdb holds only in-frame clones, not every one. The sample contains 130,000 or so clones, 70% to 80% of which appear only once. Sequencing was carried out using peripheral blood. The receptors derive from a human donor in a cohort sampled during active COVID-19.

This clone showed up just once. The chain has TRBV18 and TRBJ2-7; TRBD1 aligns across 7 bases. Germline V gene sequence: CDR1 KGHSH, CDR2 LQKENI. J gave up 3 bases and V 2 bases, and 4 bases lay outside the gene matches. The CDR3 extends over 14 amino acids. CDR3 protein: CASSPDRVGYEQYF. In nucleotides, the CDR3 is TGTGCCAGCTCACCAGACAGGGTTGGCTACGAGCAGTACTTC.

The DNA of the CDR3 is TGTGCCACCAGTGACCCTCCGGACATGAACACTGAAGCTTTCTTT. Translated: CATSDPPDMNTEAFF. The chain employs TRBV24-1 and TRBJ1-1; perhaps TRBD1 as D (5 bases). Between the trimmed V and J ends, which lost 4 bases and 0 bases, there was a span of 11 bases. Germline V gives CDR1 KGHDR, CDR2 SFDVKD. This CDR3 comprises 15 residues.

This sequence joins TRBV5-1 and TRBJ1-1, with TRBD1 matching 7 bases. In germline, CDR1 is SGHRS, CDR2 YFSETQ. V dropped 4 bases and J dropped 1; count of bases not matched to a gene: 7. The CDR3 runs to 15 residues. CDR3 residues: CASSTGTVSNTEAFF. CDR3 coding DNA: TGCGCCAGCAGCACTGGGACAGTTTCGAACACTGAAGCTTTCTTT.

This clone was counted a single time. The junction shows a germline mismatch at one end, possibly a read error. V usage is TRBV5-6 and J usage is TRBJ2-1; a possible D gene is TRBD1 (6 bases). The CDR3 runs to 14 residues. CDR1 and CDR2 (germline): SGHDT, YYEEEE. The CDR3 loop is CASTLGRGDNEQFF. The CDR3 nucleotides are TGTGCCAGCACCTTGGGCAGGGGTGACAATGAGCAGTTCTTC.

This chain connects TRBV27 to TRBJ1-2, with a weak D call TRBD1 (5 bases). Trimming took 4 bases from V and 5 from J, leaving 11 bases between them. CDR3 length: 13 amino acids. The germline CDR1 and CDR2 sequences are MNHEY and SMNVEV (reference sequence). The CDR3 coding sequence is TGTGCCAGCAGTTCCAGGGCGGGGTATGGCTACACCTTC. Protein sequence: CASSSRAGYGYTF.

The chain employs TRBV12-5 and TRBJ2-5; tentatively, D is TRBD1 (5 bases). Trimming cost V 2 bases and J 0 bases, with 16 bases left between them. Germline CDR1 is LGHNT and CDR2 is FRNRAP. The CDR3 totals 17 residues. CDR3 in amino acids: CASGLPQGGEYQETQYF. The CDR3 nucleotides read TGTGCTAGTGGTTTGCCCCAGGGTGGAGAGTACCAAGAGACCCAGTACTTC.

V and J are TRBV7-3 and TRBJ2-2; 8 bases align to TRBD2. V was clipped by 5 bases and J by 4 bases; unmatched bases: 6. The CDR3 extends over 15 amino acids. Germline lookup yields CDR1 SGHTA and CDR2 FQGTGA. The CDR3 is CASSTLGTSTGELFF. In DNA, the CDR3 is TGTGCCAGCAGCACGCTCGGGACTAGCACCGGGGAGCTGTTTTTT.

This chain connects TRBV7-8 to TRBJ2-5; 7 bases map to TRBD1. The CDR3 sequence is 17 residues long. Germline V gene lookup returns CDR1 SGHVS and CDR2 FQNEAQ. V trimming: 5 bases; J trimming: 3 bases; junction bases outside the gene matches: 15. CDR3 region: CASSLSSRQTGKETQYF. CDR3 nucleotide sequence: TGTGCCAGCAGCCTATCATCGAGACAGACAGGGAAAGAGACCCAGTACTTC.

The rearrangement links TRBV6-6 to TRBJ2-5, with 8 bases lining up with TRBD1. Trimming took 2 bases from V and 1 from J; bases not matched to a gene: 3. The germline gives CDR1 MNHNY, CDR2 SVGAGI (reference sequence). The CDR3 extends over 15 amino acids. The CDR3 reads CASSYAGTGQETQYF. The CDR3 nucleotides are TGTGCCAGCAGTTACGCTGGGACAGGCCAAGAGACCCAGTACTTC.

V usage is TRBV5-6 and J usage is TRBJ1-1; 9 nucleotides agree with TRBD1. Trimming removed 6 bases from V and 5 bases from J; junction bases left unmatched: 5. CDR3 size: 13 residues. Germline V gives CDR1 SGHDT, CDR2 YYEEEE. CDR3 protein: CASKRQGGTEAFF. The DNA of the CDR3 is TGTGCCAGCAAACGACAGGGGGGTACTGAAGCTTTCTTT.

The chain combines TRBV7-9 with TRBJ2-7; TRBD2 is a possible D gene (5 bases). CDR1 is SEHNR and CDR2 is FQNEAQ in the germline V gene (reference sequence). V was shortened by 5 bases and J by 7 bases, with 15 bases between the two germline ends. This CDR3 contains 13 residues. The CDR3 sequence: CASSLPGADEQYF. CDR3 sequence (DNA): TGTGCCAGCAGCCTCCCCGGAGCGGATGAGCAGTACTTC.

The V call is TRBV7-9, the J call TRBJ2-5, with a weak D call TRBD2 (5 bases). V lost 2 bases and J lost 2, with 9 bases in between. CDR1 is SEHNR, CDR2 FQNEAQ, per germline (reference sequence). This CDR3 contains 14 residues. The CDR3 region is CASSLFEGQETQYF. The CDR3 DNA reads TGTGCCAGCAGCTTATTTGAGGGACAAGAGACCCAGTACTTC.

This clone occurred a few times. The chain links TRBV5-4 to TRBJ1-1; perhaps TRBD1 as D (5 bases). The V end lost 3 bases, the J end lost 10 bases, and 16 bases lay between the germline ends. This CDR3 region has 13 residues. Per germline, CDR1 SGHNT and CDR2 YYREEE (reference sequence). CDR3 nucleotide sequence: TGTGCCAGCAGCTACGGGACGACCGGGGGAGCTTTCTTT. It codes for CASSYGTTGGAFF.

This clone was recorded a few times. The chain combines TRBV10-1 with TRBJ2-7; perhaps TRBD2 as D (5 bases). With 10 bases removed from V and 6 bases from J, the gap between germline ends came to 19 bases. The CDR3 loop spans 13 amino acids. CDR1 and CDR2 from the germline V gene are WNHNN and SYGVQD (reference sequence). The CDR3 here is CATADGMTAEQYF. The CDR3, as DNA: TGCGCCACTGCCGACGGGATGACTGCCGAGCAGTACTTC.

This clone has only one observation. The chain is built from TRBV21-1 and TRBJ1-6; TRBD1, as called in the table, went unchecked against the DNA. TRBV21-1 is an annotated pseudogene. This CDR3 has 18 amino acids. For the CDR3, the DNA is TGTGCCAGCAGCAAAAACACCCTGGAACAGGGAGATAATTCACCCCTCCACTTT. This codes for CASSKNTLEQGDNSPLHF.

The rearrangement uses TRBV13 and TRBJ2-7; TRBD2 aligns across 13 bases. CDR1 and CDR2 (germline): PRHDT, FYEKMQ (reference sequence). Losses at the gene ends were 6 bases for V and 2 bases for J; bases not matched to a gene: 4. The length of the CDR3 is 15 residues. The CDR3 protein is CASRTTSGRPYEQYF. CDR3 DNA: TGTGCCAGCAGAACGACTAGCGGGAGGCCCTACGAGCAGTACTTC.

V usage is TRBV6-2 or TRBV6-3 and J usage is TRBJ2-7; D possibly corresponds to TRBD2 (5 bases). The length of the CDR3 is 13 residues. Trimming stripped 5 bases from V and 3 bases from J, with 11 bases between. Germline CDR1 reads MNHEY; CDR2 reads SVGEGT. CDR3 nucleotides: TGTGCCAGCAGTATCCGGGGAGACTACGAGCAGTACTTC. Its protein product is CASSIRGDYEQYF.

The rearrangement uses TRBV11-3 and TRBJ2-7, with D perhaps TRBD2 (6 bases). V was clipped by 5 bases and J by 4 bases, with 12 bases between them. The CDR3 length is 13 residues. CDR1 is SGHNT and CDR2 is YENEEA in the germline V gene. In DNA form, the CDR3 reads TGTGCCAGCAGCCCAGAAGGGAGGTACGAGCAGTACTTC. Translating gives CASSPEGRYEQYF.

This clone was found a few times. The chain couples TRBV27 to TRBJ1-5; D may be TRBD1 (6 bases). This CDR3 comprises 13 residues. The V gene's germline CDR1 is MNHEY and CDR2 SMNVEV (reference sequence). Trimming cost V 2 bases and J 7 bases, with 9 bases left between them. The CDR3 bases are TGTGCCAGCAGTTTAAACAGGGACCAGCCCCAGCATTTT. Protein sequence: CASSLNRDQPQHF.

A word on this clone: Other DNA sequences within the sample encode an identical CDR3. The rearrangement links TRBV10-3 to TRBJ1-5; no clear D. Trimming took 8 bases from V and 0 from J, leaving 8 bases between them. In germline, CDR1 is ENHRY, CDR2 SYGVKD. The CDR3 is 13 amino acids. CDR3 in amino acids: CAIRRDSNQPQHF. The CDR3 nucleotides read TGTGCCATCCGCCGAGATAGCAATCAGCCCCAGCATTTT.

The chain uses TRBV13 and TRBJ2-7; D perhaps matches TRBD2 (5 bases). This CDR3 region has 16 residues. Trimming took 5 bases from V and 4 from J, leaving 21 bases between them. Germline CDR1 is PRHDT and CDR2 is FYEKMQ (reference sequence). The CDR3 DNA follows: TGTGCCAGCAGCCAACCCGGTACGGGAAGAAATTACGAGCAGTACTTC. This translates into CASSQPGTGRNYEQYF.

This clone was seen once. The chain combines TRBV5-1 with TRBJ2-2; 16 positions agree with TRBD2. V shed 4 bases and J 4 bases; nucleotides not matched to a gene: 4. The CDR3 covers 17 residues. Per germline, CDR1 SGHRS and CDR2 YFSETQ. The DNA of the CDR3 is TGCGCCAGCAGCCCAGGGACTAGCGGGAGGGCCACCGGGGAGCTGTTTTTT. This encodes CASSPGTSGRATGELFF.

V gene TRBV25-1 combines with J gene TRBJ1-6; D gene ambiguous. Per the germline V gene, CDR1 is MGHDK and CDR2 is SYGVNS. The V gene lost 0 bases and the J gene lost 8 bases, with 11 bases spanning the gap. The CDR3 length is 15 residues. The CDR3 loop is CASSEYGQIDSPLHF. DNA of the CDR3: TGTGCCAGCAGTGAATATGGGCAGATTGATTCACCCCTCCACTTT. Drawing the rest from reference TRBV25-1 and TRBJ1-6, the complete variable domain is EADIYQTPRYLVIGTGKKITLECSQTMGHDKMYWYQQDPGMELHLIHYSYGVNSTEKGDLSSESTVSRIRTEHFPLTLESARPSHTSQYLCASSEYGQIDSPLHFGNGTRLTVT.

This clone was seen at least ten times. The chain employs TRBV19 and TRBJ1-3; no definite D call. The ends were cut back, 3 bases at V and 2 bases at J, with 8 bases in the middle. Germline loops: CDR1 LNHDA, CDR2 SQIVND (reference sequence). This CDR3 spans 14 amino acids. As DNA, the CDR3 is TGTGCCAGTAGTATCCGCCCTACTGGAAACACCATATATTTT. Encoded protein: CASSIRPTGNTIYF.

The gene calls are TRBV7-8 and TRBJ1-5; 7 bases agree with TRBD1. The germline CDR1 and CDR2 sequences are SGHVS and FQNEAQ. V was clipped by 5 bases and J by 7 bases; unmatched bases: 11. This CDR3 is 15 amino acids long. CDR3 residues: CASSVGSQGVQPQHF. DNA for the CDR3: TGTGCCAGCAGCGTCGGGAGTCAGGGGGTACAGCCCCAGCATTTT.